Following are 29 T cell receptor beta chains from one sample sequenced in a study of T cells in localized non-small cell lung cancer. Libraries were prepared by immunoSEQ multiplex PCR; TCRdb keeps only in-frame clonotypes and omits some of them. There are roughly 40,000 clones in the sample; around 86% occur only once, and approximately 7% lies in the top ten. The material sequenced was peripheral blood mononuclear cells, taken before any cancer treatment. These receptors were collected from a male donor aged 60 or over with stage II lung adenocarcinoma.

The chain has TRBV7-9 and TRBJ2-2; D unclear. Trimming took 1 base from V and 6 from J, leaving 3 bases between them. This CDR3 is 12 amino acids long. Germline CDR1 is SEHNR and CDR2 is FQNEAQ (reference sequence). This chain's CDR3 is CASSLDPGELFF. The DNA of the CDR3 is TGTGCCAGCAGCTTAGATCCCGGGGAGCTGTTTTTT.

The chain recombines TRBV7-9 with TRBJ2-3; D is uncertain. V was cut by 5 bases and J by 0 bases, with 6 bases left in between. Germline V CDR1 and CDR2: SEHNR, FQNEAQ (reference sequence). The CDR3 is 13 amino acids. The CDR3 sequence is CASSLQSTDTQYF. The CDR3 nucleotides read TGTGCCAGCAGCCTACAGAGCACAGATACGCAGTATTTT. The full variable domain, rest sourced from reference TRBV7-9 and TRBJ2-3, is DTGVSQNPRHKITKRGQNVTFRCDPISEHNRLYWYRQTLGQGPEFLTYFQNEAQLEKSRLLSDRFSAERPKGSFSTLEIQRTEQGDSAMYLCASSLQSTDTQYFGPGTRLTVL.

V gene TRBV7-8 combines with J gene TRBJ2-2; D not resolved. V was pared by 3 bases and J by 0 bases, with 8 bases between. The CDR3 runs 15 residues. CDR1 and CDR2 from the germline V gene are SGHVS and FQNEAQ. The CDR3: CASSFAAANTGELFF. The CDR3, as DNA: TGTGCCAGCAGCTTTGCCGCTGCGAACACCGGGGAGCTGTTTTTT.

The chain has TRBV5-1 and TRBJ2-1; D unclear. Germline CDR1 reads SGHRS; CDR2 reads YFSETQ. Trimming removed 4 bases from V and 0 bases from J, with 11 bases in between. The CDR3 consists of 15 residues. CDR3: CASSPPASSYNEQFF. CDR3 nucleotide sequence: TGCGCCAGCAGCCCGCCGGCGAGCTCCTACAATGAGCAGTTCTTC. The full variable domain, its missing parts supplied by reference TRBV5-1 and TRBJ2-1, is KAGVTQTPRYLIKTRGQQVTLSCSPISGHRSVSWYQQTPGQGLQFLFEYFSETQRNKGNFPGRFSGRQFSNSRSEMNVSTLELGDSALYLCASSPPASSYNEQFFGPGTRLTVL.

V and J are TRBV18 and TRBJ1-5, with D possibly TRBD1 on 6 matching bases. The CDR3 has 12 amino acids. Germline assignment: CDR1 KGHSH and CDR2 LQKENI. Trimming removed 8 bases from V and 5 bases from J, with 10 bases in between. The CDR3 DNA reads TGTGCCAGCAGGACAGCGGATCAGCCCCAGCATTTT. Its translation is CASRTADQPQHF.

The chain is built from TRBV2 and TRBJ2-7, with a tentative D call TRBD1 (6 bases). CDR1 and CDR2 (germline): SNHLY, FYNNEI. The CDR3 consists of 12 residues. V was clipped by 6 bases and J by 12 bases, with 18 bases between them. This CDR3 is CASRPLTGTLYF. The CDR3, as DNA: TGTGCCAGCAGGCCCCTGACAGGCACTTTGTACTTC.

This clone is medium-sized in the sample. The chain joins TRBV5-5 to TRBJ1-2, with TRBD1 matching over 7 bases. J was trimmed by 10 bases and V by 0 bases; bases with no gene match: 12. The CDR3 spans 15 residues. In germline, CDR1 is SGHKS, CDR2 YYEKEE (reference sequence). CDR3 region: CASSLGEGANSAYTF. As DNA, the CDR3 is TGTGCCAGCAGCTTGGGGGAGGGGGCGAACTCGGCCTACACCTTC.

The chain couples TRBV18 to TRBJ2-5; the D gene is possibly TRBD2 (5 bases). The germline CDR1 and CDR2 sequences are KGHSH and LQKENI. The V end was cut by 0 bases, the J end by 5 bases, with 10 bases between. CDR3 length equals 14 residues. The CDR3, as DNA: TGTGCCAGCTCACCACCGGCGGGTGGGGAGACCCAGTACTTC. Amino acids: CASSPPAGGETQYF.

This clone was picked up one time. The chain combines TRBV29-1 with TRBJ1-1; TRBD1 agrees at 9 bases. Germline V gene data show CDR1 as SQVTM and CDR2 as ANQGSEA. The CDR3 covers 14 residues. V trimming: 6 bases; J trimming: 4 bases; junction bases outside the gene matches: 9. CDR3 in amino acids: CSVRDREKGTEAFF. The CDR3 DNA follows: TGCAGCGTGCGGGACAGGGAGAAGGGCACTGAAGCTTTCTTT.

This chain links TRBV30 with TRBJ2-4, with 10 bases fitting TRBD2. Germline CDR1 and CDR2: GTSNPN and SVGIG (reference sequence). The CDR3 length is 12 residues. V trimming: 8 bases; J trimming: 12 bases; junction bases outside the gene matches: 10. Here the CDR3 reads CAADGAGGSQYF. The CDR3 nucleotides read TGTGCCGCGGACGGAGCGGGAGGGAGTCAGTACTTC.

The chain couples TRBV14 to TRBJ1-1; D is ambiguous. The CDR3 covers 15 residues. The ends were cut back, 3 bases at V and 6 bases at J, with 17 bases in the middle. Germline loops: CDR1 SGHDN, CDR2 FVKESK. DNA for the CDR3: TGTGCCAGCAGCCAGTTGAAAAAATCAAACGCTGAAGCTTTCTTT. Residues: CASSQLKKSNAEAFF.

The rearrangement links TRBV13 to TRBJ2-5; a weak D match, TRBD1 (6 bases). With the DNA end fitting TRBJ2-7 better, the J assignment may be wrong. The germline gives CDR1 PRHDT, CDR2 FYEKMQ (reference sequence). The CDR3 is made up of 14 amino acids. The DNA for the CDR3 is TGTGCCAGCAGCTTACAACAGGGCGTGTACGAGCAGTACTTC. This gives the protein CASSLQQGVYEQYF.

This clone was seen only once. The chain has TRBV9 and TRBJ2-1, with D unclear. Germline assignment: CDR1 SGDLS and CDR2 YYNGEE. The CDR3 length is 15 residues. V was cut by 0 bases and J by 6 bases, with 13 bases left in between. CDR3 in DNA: TGTGCCAGCAGCGTAGAACACTCCTCTTCCAATGAGCAGTTCTTC. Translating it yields CASSVEHSSSNEQFF.

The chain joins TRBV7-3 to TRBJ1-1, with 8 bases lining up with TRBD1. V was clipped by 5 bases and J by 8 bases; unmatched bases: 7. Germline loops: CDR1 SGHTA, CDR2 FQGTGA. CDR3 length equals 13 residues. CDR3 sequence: CASSPDRVGEAFF. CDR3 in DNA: TGTGCCAGCAGCCCGGACAGGGTGGGGGAAGCTTTCTTT.

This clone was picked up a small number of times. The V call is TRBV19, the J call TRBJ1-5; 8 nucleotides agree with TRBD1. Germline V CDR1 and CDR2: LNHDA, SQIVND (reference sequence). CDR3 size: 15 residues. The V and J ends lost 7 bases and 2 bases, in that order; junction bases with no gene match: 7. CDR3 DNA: TGTGCCAGTAAGGGGACAGGTCGTGGCAATCAGCCCCAGCATTTT. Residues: CASKGTGRGNQPQHF. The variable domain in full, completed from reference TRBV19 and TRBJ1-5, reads DGGITQSPKYLFRKEGQNVTLSCEQNLNHDAMYWYRQDPGQGLRLIYYSQIVNDFQKGDIAEGYSVSREKKESFPLTVTSAQKNPTAFYLCASKGTGRGNQPQHFGDGTRLSIL.

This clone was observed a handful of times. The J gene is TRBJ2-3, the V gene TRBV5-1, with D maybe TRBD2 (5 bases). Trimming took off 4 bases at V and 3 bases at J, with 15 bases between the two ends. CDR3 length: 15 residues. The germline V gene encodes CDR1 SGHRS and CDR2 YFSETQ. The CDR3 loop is CASSRLLGSTDTQYF. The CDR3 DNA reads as TGCGCCAGCAGCCGCCTACTAGGGTCAACAGATACGCAGTATTTT.

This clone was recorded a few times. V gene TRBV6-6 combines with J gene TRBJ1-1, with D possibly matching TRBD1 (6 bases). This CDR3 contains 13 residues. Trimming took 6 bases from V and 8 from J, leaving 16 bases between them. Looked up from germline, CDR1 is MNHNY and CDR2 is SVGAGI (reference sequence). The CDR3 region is CASSPTRQAEAFF. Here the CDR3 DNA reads TGTGCCAGCAGCCCCACCCGACAGGCGGAAGCTTTCTTT.

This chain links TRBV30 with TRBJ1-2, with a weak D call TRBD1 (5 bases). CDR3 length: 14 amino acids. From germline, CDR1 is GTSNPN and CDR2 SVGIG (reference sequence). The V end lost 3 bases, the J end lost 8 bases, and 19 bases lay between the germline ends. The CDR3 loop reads CAWRLQGAPIGYTF. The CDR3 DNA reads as TGTGCCTGGAGGCTTCAAGGGGCGCCCATAGGCTACACCTTC. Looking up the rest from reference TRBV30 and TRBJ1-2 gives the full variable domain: SQTIHQWPATLVQPVGSPLSLECTVEGTSNPNLYWYRQAAGRGLQLLFYSVGIGQISSEVPQNLSASRPQDRQFILSSKKLLLSDSGFYLCAWRLQGAPIGYTFGSGTRLTVV.

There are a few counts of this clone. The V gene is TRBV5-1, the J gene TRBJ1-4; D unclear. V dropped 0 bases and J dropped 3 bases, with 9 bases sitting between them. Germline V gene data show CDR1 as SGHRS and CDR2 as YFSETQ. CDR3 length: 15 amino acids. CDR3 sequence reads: CASSLGRQANEKLFF. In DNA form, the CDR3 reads TGCGCCAGCAGCTTGGGACGGCAGGCTAATGAAAAACTGTTTTTT.

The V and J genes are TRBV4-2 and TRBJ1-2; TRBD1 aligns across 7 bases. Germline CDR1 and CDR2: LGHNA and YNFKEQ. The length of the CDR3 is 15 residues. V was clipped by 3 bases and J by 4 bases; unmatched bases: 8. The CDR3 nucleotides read TGTGCCAGCAGCCAGCCCCAAGGGGGCAGCTATGGCTACACCTTC. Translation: CASSQPQGGSYGYTF.

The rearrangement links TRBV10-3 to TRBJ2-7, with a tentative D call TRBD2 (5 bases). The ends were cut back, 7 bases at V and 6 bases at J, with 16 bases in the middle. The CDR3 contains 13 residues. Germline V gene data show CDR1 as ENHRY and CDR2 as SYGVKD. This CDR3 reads CAITKTIEGEQYF. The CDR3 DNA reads TGTGCCATCACCAAAACTATCGAGGGCGAGCAGTACTTC.

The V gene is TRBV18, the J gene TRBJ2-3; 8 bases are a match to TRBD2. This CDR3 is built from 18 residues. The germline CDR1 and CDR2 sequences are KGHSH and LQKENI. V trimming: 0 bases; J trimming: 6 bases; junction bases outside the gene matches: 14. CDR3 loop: CASSPPTIQRGSRDTQYF. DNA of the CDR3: TGTGCCAGCTCACCACCGACAATTCAGCGGGGGAGCAGGGATACGCAGTATTTT.

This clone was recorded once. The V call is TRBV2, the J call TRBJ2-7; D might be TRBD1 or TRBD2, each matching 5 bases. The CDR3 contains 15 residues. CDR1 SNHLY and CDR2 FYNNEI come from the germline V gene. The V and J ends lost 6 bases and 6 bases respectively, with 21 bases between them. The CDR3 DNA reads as TGTGCCAGCAGAGCCCGGGACGGCTCGGGATTCGAGCAGTACTTC. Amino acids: CASRARDGSGFEQYF.

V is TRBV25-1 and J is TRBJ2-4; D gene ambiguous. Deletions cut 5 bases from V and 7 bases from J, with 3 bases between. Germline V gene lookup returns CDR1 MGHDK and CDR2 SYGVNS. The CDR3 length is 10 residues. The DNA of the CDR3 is TGTGCCAGCAGTAGTAACATTCAGTACTTC. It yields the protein CASSSNIQYF.

The CDR3 sequence is CASSFTGPEQYF. CDR3 coding DNA: TGCGCCAGCAGCTTCACAGGTCCCGAGCAGTACTTC. The chain has TRBV5-1 and TRBJ2-7; D may be TRBD1 (5 bases). Between the trimmed V and J ends, which lost 2 bases and 6 bases, there was a span of 9 bases. CDR1 and CDR2 from the germline V gene are SGHRS and YFSETQ. The CDR3 covers 12 residues.

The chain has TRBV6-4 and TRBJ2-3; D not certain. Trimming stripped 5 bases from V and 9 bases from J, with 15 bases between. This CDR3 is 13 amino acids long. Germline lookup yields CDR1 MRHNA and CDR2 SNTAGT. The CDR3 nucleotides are TGTGCCAGCAGTTGGGATAACCAGCAGACGCAGTATTTT. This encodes CASSWDNQQTQYF.

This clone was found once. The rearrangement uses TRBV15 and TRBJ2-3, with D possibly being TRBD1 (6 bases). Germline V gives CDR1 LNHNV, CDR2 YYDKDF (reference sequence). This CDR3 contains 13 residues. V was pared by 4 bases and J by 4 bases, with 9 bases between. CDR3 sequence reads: CATSKQGPDTQYF. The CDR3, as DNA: TGTGCCACCAGCAAACAGGGCCCAGATACGCAGTATTTT.

CDR3: CASSPSWASGNSYNEQFF. The CDR3 bases are TGTGCCAGCAGCCCGTCGTGGGCTAGCGGGAACTCCTACAATGAGCAGTTCTTC. The chain employs TRBV5-4 and TRBJ2-1; TRBD2 agrees at 9 bases. V gave up 4 bases and J gave up 0 bases; unmatched junction bases: 11. This CDR3 region has 18 residues. Germline V gene data show CDR1 as SGHNT and CDR2 as YYREEE (reference sequence).

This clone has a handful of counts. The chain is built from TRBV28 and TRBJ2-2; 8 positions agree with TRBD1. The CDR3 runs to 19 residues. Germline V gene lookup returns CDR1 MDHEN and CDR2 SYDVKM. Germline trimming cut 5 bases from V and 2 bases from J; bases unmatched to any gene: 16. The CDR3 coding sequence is TGTGCCAGCAGTCCTCAAATCGGACAGGGTCCTACTAACACCGGGGAGCTGTTTTTT. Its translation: CASSPQIGQGPTNTGELFF. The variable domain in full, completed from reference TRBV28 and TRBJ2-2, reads DVKVTQSSRYLVKRTGEKVFLECVQDMDHENMFWYRQDPGLGLRLIYFSYDVKMKEKGDIPEGYSVSREKKERFSLILESASTNQTSMYLCASSPQIGQGPTNTGELFFGEGSRLTVL.